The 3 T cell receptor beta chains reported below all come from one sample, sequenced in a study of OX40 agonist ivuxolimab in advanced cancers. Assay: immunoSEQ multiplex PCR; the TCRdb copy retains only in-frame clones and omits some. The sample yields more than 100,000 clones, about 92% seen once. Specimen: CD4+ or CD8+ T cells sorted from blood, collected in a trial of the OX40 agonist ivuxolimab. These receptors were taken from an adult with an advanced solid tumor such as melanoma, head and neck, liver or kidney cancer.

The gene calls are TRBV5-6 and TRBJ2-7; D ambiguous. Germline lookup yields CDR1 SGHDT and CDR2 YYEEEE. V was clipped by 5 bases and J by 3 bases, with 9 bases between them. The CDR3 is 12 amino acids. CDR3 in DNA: TGTGCCAGCAGTTTCAACAGCTACGAGCAGTACTTC. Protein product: CASSFNSYEQYF.

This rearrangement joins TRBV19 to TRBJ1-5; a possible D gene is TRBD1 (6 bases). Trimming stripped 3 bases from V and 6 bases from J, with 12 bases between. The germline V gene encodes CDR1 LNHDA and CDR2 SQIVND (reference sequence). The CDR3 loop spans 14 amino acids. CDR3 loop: CASSIQGLGQPQHF. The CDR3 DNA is TGTGCCAGTAGTATCCAGGGGCTGGGTCAGCCCCAGCATTTT.

CDR3 coding DNA: TGTGCCAGTAGTATAGATCGGGGAAATGAGCAGTTCTTC. Translation: CASSIDRGNEQFF. The rearrangement links TRBV19 to TRBJ2-1, with D possibly being TRBD2 (5 bases). CDR1 LNHDA and CDR2 SQIVND come from the germline V gene (reference sequence). V was clipped by 0 bases and J by 7 bases, with 7 bases between them. This CDR3 region has 13 residues. The full variable domain, rest sourced from reference TRBV19 and TRBJ2-1, is DGGITQSPKYLFRKEGQNVTLSCEQNLNHDAMYWYRQDPGQGLRLIYYSQIVNDFQKGDIAEGYSVSREKKESFPLTVTSAQKNPTAFYLCASSIDRGNEQFFGPGTRLTVL.